This T cell receptor (beta chain) was retrieved from a study of response to subunit inactivated influenza vaccine. TCRdb re-analysed the RT-PCR reads in MiXCR, keeping a single row per CDR3 protein. In the table there are more than 250,000 distinct CDR3 sequences, 21% of which are singletons. V lost 6 bases to trimming and J lost 3 bases; unmatched junction nucleotides: 14. The CDR3 runs to 19 residues. CDR1 and CDR2 (germline): MNHEY, SVGEGT. The sequence derives from a man aged 50-75 years who received an inactivated influenza vaccine. Sequences were derived from PBMCs from blood, sampled approximately 22 months after vaccination. The chain has TRBV6-2 or TRBV6-3 and TRBJ2-1; 13 bases match TRBD2. The DNA of the CDR3 is TGTGCCAGCAGAGCCCTCCCGGGACTAGCGGGAAGAGACTACAATGAGCAGTTCTTC. Its translation is CASRALPGLAGRDYNEQFF.